This T cell receptor beta chain was sequenced in a study of early T cells in non-severe SARS-CoV-2 infection. At the level of the study: Sequencing was performed on bulk RNA from unsorted whole blood, leaving chains unpaired.

MiXCR, run by TCRdb on the 5' RACE reads, gives a single entry per CDR3 protein. Found here are roughly 93,000 distinct CDR3 sequences, approximately 10% of them singletons; the top ten hold approximately 5%. Germline V gene data show CDR1 as SGDLS and CDR2 as YYNGEE. The CDR3 consists of 14 residues. J was trimmed by 8 bases and V by 1 base; bases with no gene match: 3. In its sample, this clonotype was seen many times. Its antigen is not identified. General study points: VDJdb matches were skewed toward anti-spike CD8 T cell responses.

Sequenced input: whole blood. The sequence came from an adult who was a healthcare worker with PCR-confirmed SARS-CoV-2 infection or an uninfected control (not recorded which). The chain is built from TRBV9 and TRBJ1-6; 7 nucleotides align to TRBD1. CDR3: CASSVRQGYSPLHF. The CDR3 nucleotides read TGTGCCAGCAGCGTAAGACAGGGTTATTCACCCCTCCACTTT.